One and the same sample provided the 19 T cell receptor beta chains below, sequenced in a study of PD-L1 blockade in urothelial cancer. The protocol was immunoSEQ multiplex PCR, while the TCRdb copy is restricted to in-frame clones and leaves out a portion. The sample carries 58,000 or so clones, approximately 81% recorded once. This sample's time point: pretreatment peripheral blood. The specimen was PBMCs, collected around atezolizumab (anti-PD-L1) treatment. Source of these receptors: a man aged 70 or older with urothelial cancer.

This clone was seen just once. The chain uses TRBV10-3 and TRBJ1-1; weak D call: TRBD1 (5 bases). The germline V and J ends were trimmed by 4 bases and 5 bases, with 17 bases remaining between them. CDR1 is ENHRY, CDR2 SYGVKD, per germline. CDR3 length equals 15 residues. CDR3 loop: CAISARDGGRTEAFF. The CDR3 coding sequence is TGTGCCATCAGTGCTAGGGACGGGGGTAGGACTGAAGCTTTCTTT.

The genes are TRBV7-2 and TRBJ2-2; 9 bases agree with TRBD2. Germline assignment: CDR1 SGHTA and CDR2 FQGNSA. The length of the CDR3 is 18 residues. The ends lost 2 bases at V and 5 bases at J; junction bases unmatched: 12. The chain's CDR3 is CASSLRGGGRVLTGELFF. In DNA form, the CDR3 reads TGTGCCAGCAGCTTACGCGGGGGGGGAAGGGTGCTAACCGGGGAGCTGTTTTTT.

The V gene is TRBV30, the J gene TRBJ2-2; D might be TRBD2 (5 bases). V was cut by 3 bases and J by 2 bases, with 13 bases left in between. The CDR3 has 15 amino acids. Germline V CDR1 and CDR2: GTSNPN, SVGIG (reference sequence). The CDR3 region is CAWSHLRTNTGELFF. The CDR3 DNA is TGTGCCTGGAGCCACCTCAGGACTAACACCGGGGAGCTGTTTTTT.

The chain has TRBV15 and TRBJ2-1, with D unresolved. V dropped 0 bases and J dropped 7 bases, with 4 bases sitting between them. The CDR3 is 12 amino acids. From germline, CDR1 is LNHNV and CDR2 YYDKDF (reference sequence). Written as DNA, the CDR3 is TGTGCCACCAGCAGAGATCTAAATGAGCAGTTCTTC. Translating gives CATSRDLNEQFF.

This sequence joins TRBV11-2 and TRBJ2-7, with 9 bases aligning to TRBD2. The CDR3 runs 16 residues. The germline V gene encodes CDR1 SGHAT and CDR2 FQNNGV. The junction had 6 bases not matched to a gene; V was cut back by 0 bases and J by 3 bases. CDR3 sequence: CASSLEGVSGGYEQYF. The CDR3 region has the DNA TGTGCCAGCAGCTTAGAGGGGGTTAGCGGGGGCTACGAGCAGTACTTC.

The CDR3 DNA is TGTGCCAGCAGTTTTGGAGGGTCTGGAAACACCATATATTTT. It yields the protein CASSFGGSGNTIYF. This chain links TRBV27 with TRBJ1-3; D gene uncertain. CDR3 size: 14 residues. V lost 3 bases and J 1 base, leaving 7 bases between the germline ends. Germline V gene lookup returns CDR1 MNHEY and CDR2 SMNVEV (reference sequence).

There are a few counts of this clone. The chain employs TRBV12-5 and TRBJ1-1; D might be TRBD1 (6 bases). CDR1 and CDR2 (germline): LGHNT, FRNRAP. This CDR3 is built from 14 residues. Deletions cut 2 bases from V and 3 bases from J, with 10 bases between. This chain's CDR3 is CASGLTGLDTEAFF. DNA of the CDR3: TGTGCTAGTGGTTTGACAGGGCTGGACACTGAAGCTTTCTTT.

The chain is built from TRBV19 and TRBJ1-5; tentatively, D is TRBD1 (5 bases). Germline assignment: CDR1 LNHDA and CDR2 SQIVND (reference sequence). Trimming left V 8 bases short and J 5 bases short, with 19 bases between. This CDR3 is built from 15 residues. The CDR3 sequence is CASQTWDGGDQPQHF. In nucleotides, the CDR3 is TGTGCCAGTCAAACCTGGGACGGAGGGGATCAGCCCCAGCATTTT.

The CDR3, as DNA: TGTGCCAGCAACGAAAGGGGGCCGGGCACTGAAGCTTTCTTT. Its translation: CASNERGPGTEAFF. This chain joins TRBV6-5 and TRBJ1-1; 7 bases line up with TRBD1. Germline V gives CDR1 MNHEY, CDR2 SVGAGI. The CDR3 has 14 amino acids. V lost 7 bases and J lost 4; bases outside the gene matches: 9.

The chain combines TRBV10-3 with TRBJ2-2, with D maybe TRBD2 (7 bases). This CDR3 region has 14 residues. In germline, CDR1 is ENHRY, CDR2 SYGVKD. Trimming took off 6 bases at V and 4 bases at J, with 12 bases between the two ends. The CDR3 is CAIRGGASTGELFF. CDR3 in DNA: TGTGCCATCAGGGGGGGGGCGAGCACCGGGGAGCTGTTTTTT.

The V gene is TRBV19, the J gene TRBJ2-7; TRBD2 is a possible D gene (5 bases). This CDR3 is 16 amino acids long. Trimming took 5 bases from V and 3 from J, leaving 20 bases between them. The germline V gene encodes CDR1 LNHDA and CDR2 SQIVND (reference sequence). The DNA for the CDR3 is TGTGCCAGTAGTCGAGGGTATGAAGCTCGACGCTACGAGCAGTACTTC. It specifies CASSRGYEARRYEQYF.

This clone was seen just once. CDR3 in amino acids: CASSLSAAGSGNTIYF. Here the CDR3 DNA reads TGTGCCAGCAGCTTGTCAGCGGCGGGCTCTGGAAACACCATATATTTT. V and J are TRBV5-6 and TRBJ1-3; D uncertain. Per the germline V gene, CDR1 is SGHDT and CDR2 is YYEEEE. This CDR3 is 16 amino acids long. The V and J ends lost 1 base and 0 bases respectively, with 11 bases between them.

This sequence joins TRBV19 and TRBJ2-3, with TRBD2 matching over 10 bases. Germline CDR1 and CDR2: LNHDA and SQIVND (reference sequence). V was clipped by 3 bases and J by 4 bases; unmatched bases: 4. This CDR3 contains 15 residues. CDR3 in DNA: TGTGCCAGTAGTATTTCTAGCGGGAGACCAGATACGCAGTATTTT. Amino acids: CASSISSGRPDTQYF.

The chain's CDR3 is CAAGLDPYNEQFF. The DNA of the CDR3 is TGTGCCGCGGGACTAGACCCCTACAATGAGCAGTTCTTC. The chain joins TRBV30 to TRBJ2-1; 8 positions agree with TRBD2. The V segment lost 8 bases and the J segment 2 bases; nucleotides outside the gene matches: 5. Germline CDR1 GTSNPN, CDR2 SVGIG (reference sequence). CDR3 length: 13 amino acids.

There are a few counts of this clone. The V gene is TRBV7-9, the J gene TRBJ2-3; D gene ambiguous. The CDR3 is made up of 15 amino acids. The V end lost 3 bases, the J end lost 2 bases, and 12 bases lay between the germline ends. CDR1 SEHNR and CDR2 FQNEAQ come from the germline V gene (reference sequence). The CDR3 region has the DNA TGTGCCAGCAGCTTCGTAGAACCGGTCACAGATACGCAGTATTTT. This sequence encodes CASSFVEPVTDTQYF.

V gene TRBV4-1 combines with J gene TRBJ1-2; a possible D gene is TRBD1 (5 bases). V lost 0 bases and J 5 bases, leaving 13 bases between the germline ends. The CDR3 has 15 residues. Germline assignment: CDR1 MGHRA and CDR2 YSYEKL. This chain's CDR3 is CASSQDRGAGYGYTF. CDR3 DNA sequence: TGCGCCAGCAGCCAAGATCGTGGGGCAGGTTATGGCTACACCTTC.

This clone was seen a handful of times. V is TRBV4-1 and J is TRBJ1-4; D uncertain. Per the germline V gene, CDR1 is MGHRA and CDR2 is YSYEKL. V lost 1 base and J 5 bases, leaving 14 bases between the germline ends. The CDR3 covers 16 residues. The CDR3 region has the DNA TGCGCCAGCAGCCAAGGACGACTTGGGTGGAATGAAAAACTGTTTTTT. Its translation: CASSQGRLGWNEKLFF.

This clone has more than one count but fewer than ten. The CDR3 nucleotides read TGTGCCAGCAGCCGGGCGGGAGGGCCGTACGAGCAGTACTTC. Its translation: CASSRAGGPYEQYF. The V call is TRBV5-4, the J call TRBJ2-7, with 9 bases aligning to TRBD2. Germline V gene sequence: CDR1 SGHNT, CDR2 YYREEE (reference sequence). The CDR3 totals 14 residues. The ends lost 4 bases at V and 4 bases at J; junction bases unmatched: 6.

In its sample, this clone was seen once. The chain has TRBV11-3 and TRBJ1-1, with D tentatively TRBD1 (6 bases). The CDR3 runs to 14 residues. V was shortened by 2 bases and J by 7 bases, with 14 bases between the two germline ends. Germline V gives CDR1 SGHNT, CDR2 YENEEA. The CDR3 region is CASSLSPKGGEAFF. The CDR3, as DNA: TGTGCCAGCAGCTTAAGTCCCAAAGGGGGTGAAGCTTTCTTT.